One and the same sample provided the 7 T cell receptor beta chains below, sequenced in a study of T cell responses to AZD1222 COVID-19 vaccine (dated by TCRdb to the early 2020s). The library was obtained by the immunoSEQ multiplex PCR assay. TCRdb took this table from immuneACCESS and kept in-frame rearrangements with V and J called. Such tables lack part of the clones; where checked against another copy, unresolved V genes explain under half of the gap, and the rest is unexplained. The sample table shows roughly 97,000 clones, and nearly 95% are seen once. Of the sample, about 5% is held by the ten largest clones. What this sample's time point label stands for: baseline before first vaccination. Sequencing used peripheral blood, obtained on day 0 of AZD1222 vaccination. Receptors originate from an adult in good health.

The chain joins TRBV7-9 to TRBJ1-5; 7 positions agree with TRBD1. The CDR3 extends over 16 amino acids. J gave up 1 base and V 5 bases, and 8 bases lay outside the gene matches. Germline assignment: CDR1 SEHNR and CDR2 FQNEAQ (reference sequence). The CDR3 loop reads CASSPRQGQSNQPQHF. CDR3 DNA sequence: TGTGCCAGCAGCCCGCGACAGGGCCAGAGCAATCAGCCCCAGCATTTT.

Here the CDR3 DNA reads TGTGCCAGTAGTTTCGCGACGGGACAGGGTAAATTAGGGCTTAATTCACCCCTCCACTTT. Protein product: CASSFATGQGKLGLNSPLHF. The chain carries TRBV19 and TRBJ1-6, with 9 positions matching TRBD1. The CDR3 contains 20 residues. The V and J ends lost 5 bases and 6 bases, in that order; junction bases with no gene match: 20. CDR1 and CDR2 (germline): LNHDA, SQIVND (reference sequence).

This clone was counted once. This chain links TRBV30 with TRBJ2-1; 7 bases fit TRBD2. Germline-derived CDR1 and CDR2 are GTSNPN and SVGIG (reference sequence). The CDR3 contains 12 residues. The junction had 2 bases not matched to a gene; V was cut back by 2 bases and J by 7 bases. The CDR3 DNA follows: TGTGCCTGGAGTCTTAGCGGGAATGAGCAGTTCTTC. Translated, it gives CAWSLSGNEQFF.

The chain combines TRBV7-9 with TRBJ2-3; TRBD2 agrees at 7 bases. This CDR3 spans 14 amino acids. Germline loops: CDR1 SEHNR, CDR2 FQNEAQ (reference sequence). Germline trimming cut 6 bases from V and 0 bases from J; bases unmatched to any gene: 3. The CDR3 here is CASSRAGSTDTQYF. CDR3 in DNA: TGTGCCAGCAGTCGAGCGGGGAGCACAGATACGCAGTATTTT.

V usage is TRBV18 and J usage is TRBJ2-7; no clear D. CDR1 is KGHSH, CDR2 LQKENI, per germline. CDR3 length: 15 residues. V lost 0 bases, J lost 1 base, and 10 bases lay in between. The CDR3, as DNA: TGTGCCAGCTCACCACCAGGGCTCGAATCCTACGAGCAGTACTTC. Amino acids: CASSPPGLESYEQYF.

V usage is TRBV5-1 and J usage is TRBJ2-1, with 14 nucleotides matching TRBD2. The trim removed 3 bases at V and 4 bases at J, leaving 6 bases unmatched. Germline loops: CDR1 SGHRS, CDR2 YFSETQ. This CDR3 comprises 17 residues. The CDR3: CASSYTGTSGSYNEQFF. CDR3 nucleotides: TGCGCCAGCAGCTATACCGGGACTAGCGGGAGTTACAATGAGCAGTTCTTC.

The CDR3: CASSLRLSSSYNEQFF. The CDR3 DNA reads TGTGCCAGCTCACTTCGACTCTCCAGCTCCTACAATGAGCAGTTCTTC. This chain joins TRBV18 and TRBJ2-1, with no clear D. The CDR3 has 16 amino acids. V lost 4 bases and J lost 0, with 13 bases in between. Germline V gives CDR1 KGHSH, CDR2 LQKENI.